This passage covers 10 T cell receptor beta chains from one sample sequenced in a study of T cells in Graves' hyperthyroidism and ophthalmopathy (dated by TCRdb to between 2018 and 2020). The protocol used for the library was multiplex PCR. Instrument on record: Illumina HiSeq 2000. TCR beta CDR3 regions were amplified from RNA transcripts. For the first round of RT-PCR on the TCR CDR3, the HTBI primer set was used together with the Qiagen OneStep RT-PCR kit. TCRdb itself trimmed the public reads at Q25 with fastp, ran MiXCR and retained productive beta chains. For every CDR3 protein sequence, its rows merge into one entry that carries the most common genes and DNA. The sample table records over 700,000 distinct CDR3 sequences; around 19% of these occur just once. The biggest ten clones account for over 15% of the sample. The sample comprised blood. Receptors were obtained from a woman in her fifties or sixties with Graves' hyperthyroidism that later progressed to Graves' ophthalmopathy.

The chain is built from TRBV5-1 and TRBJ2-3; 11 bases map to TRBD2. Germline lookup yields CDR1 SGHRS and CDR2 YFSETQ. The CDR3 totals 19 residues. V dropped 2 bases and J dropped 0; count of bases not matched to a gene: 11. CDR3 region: CASSLFTSGGQYSTDTQYF. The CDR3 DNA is TGCGCCAGCAGCTTATTTACTAGCGGGGGCCAATACAGCACAGATACGCAGTATTTT.

The CDR3 spells CASSLGFAGGPDTQYF. In DNA, the CDR3 is TGCGCCAGCAGCTTGGGGTTTGCGGGGGGGCCAGATACGCAGTATTTT. V and J are TRBV5-1 and TRBJ2-3; 9 bases fit TRBD2. The CDR3 is 16 residues long. The V gene end was trimmed by 0 bases and the J gene end by 4 bases; junction bases not matched to a gene: 6. The germline gives CDR1 SGHRS, CDR2 YFSETQ.

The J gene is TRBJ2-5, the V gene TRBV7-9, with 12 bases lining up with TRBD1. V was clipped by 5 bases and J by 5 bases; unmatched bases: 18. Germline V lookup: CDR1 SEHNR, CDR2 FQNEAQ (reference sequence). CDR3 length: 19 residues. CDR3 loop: CASSTGRTTGQGAIETQYF. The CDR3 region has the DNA TGTGCCAGCAGCACGGGACGAACCACGGGACAGGGGGCGATTGAGACCCAGTACTTC. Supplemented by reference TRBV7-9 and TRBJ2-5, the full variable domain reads DTGVSQNPRHKITKRGQNVTFRCDPISEHNRLYWYRQTLGQGPEFLTYFQNEAQLEKSRLLSDRFSAERPKGSFSTLEIQRTEQGDSAMYLCASSTGRTTGQGAIETQYFGPGTRLLVL.

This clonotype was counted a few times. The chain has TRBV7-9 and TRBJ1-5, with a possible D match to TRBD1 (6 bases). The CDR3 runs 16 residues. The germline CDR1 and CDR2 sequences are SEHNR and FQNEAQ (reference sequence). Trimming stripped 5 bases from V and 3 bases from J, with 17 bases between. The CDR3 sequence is CASSGGGAGDNQPQHF. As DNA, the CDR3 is TGTGCCAGCAGCGGGGGGGGGGCAGGGGACAATCAGCCCCAGCATTTT.

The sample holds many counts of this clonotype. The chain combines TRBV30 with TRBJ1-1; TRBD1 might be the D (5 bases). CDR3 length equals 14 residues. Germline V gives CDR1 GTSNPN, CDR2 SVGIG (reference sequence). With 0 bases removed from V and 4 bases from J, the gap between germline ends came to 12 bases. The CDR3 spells CAWSVGQGRTEAFF. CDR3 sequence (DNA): TGTGCCTGGAGTGTAGGGCAGGGTCGCACTGAAGCTTTCTTT.

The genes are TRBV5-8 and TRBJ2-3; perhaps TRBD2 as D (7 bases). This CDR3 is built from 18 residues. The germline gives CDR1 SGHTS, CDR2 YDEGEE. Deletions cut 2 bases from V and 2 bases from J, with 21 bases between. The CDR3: CASSFTMGRGDYTDTQYF. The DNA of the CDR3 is TGTGCCAGCAGCTTTACTATGGGTAGGGGGGACTACACAGATACGCAGTATTTT.

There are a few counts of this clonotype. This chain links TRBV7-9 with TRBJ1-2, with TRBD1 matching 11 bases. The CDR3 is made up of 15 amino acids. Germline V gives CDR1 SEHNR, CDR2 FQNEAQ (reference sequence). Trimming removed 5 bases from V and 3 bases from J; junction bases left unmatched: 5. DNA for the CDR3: TGTGCCAGCAGCCTAGGGACAGGGGGACACTATGGCTACACCTTC. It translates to CASSLGTGGHYGYTF.

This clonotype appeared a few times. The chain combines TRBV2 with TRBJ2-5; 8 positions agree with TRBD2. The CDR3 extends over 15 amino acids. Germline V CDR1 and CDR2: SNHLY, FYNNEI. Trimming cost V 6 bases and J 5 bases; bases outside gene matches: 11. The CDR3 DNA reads TGTGCCAGCAGAGCCGGGACTAGTTGGGCGGAGACCCAGTACTTC. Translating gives CASRAGTSWAETQYF.

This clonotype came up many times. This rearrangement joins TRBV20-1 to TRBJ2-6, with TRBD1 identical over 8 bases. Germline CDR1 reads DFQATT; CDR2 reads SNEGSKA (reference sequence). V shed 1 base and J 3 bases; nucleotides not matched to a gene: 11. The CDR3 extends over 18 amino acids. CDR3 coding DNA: TGCAGTGCTAGAGTTGAGGACAGGGCGGGCCGTGGGGCCAACGTCCTGACTTTC. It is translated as CSARVEDRAGRGANVLTF.

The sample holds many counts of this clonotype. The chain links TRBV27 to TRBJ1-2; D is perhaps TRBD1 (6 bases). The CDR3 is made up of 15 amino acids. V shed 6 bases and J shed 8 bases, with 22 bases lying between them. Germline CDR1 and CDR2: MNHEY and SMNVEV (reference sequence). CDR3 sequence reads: CASSSEGGPILGYTF. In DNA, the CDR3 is TGTGCCAGCAGCTCTGAAGGGGGGCCGATACTGGGCTACACCTTC.